Shown below are 32 T cell receptor beta chains from a single sample sequenced in a study of blood T cells in healthy people across ages. The authors ran a second PCR of about 7 to 11 cycles using a sample-barcoded 5' primer and a J-beta primer mix. TCRdb independently ran MiXCR on the 5' RACE reads; one entry per CDR3 protein. This sample yields about 1.4 million distinct CDR3 sequences, of which roughly 60% are seen a single time; approximately 7% belongs to the top ten. The sequencing sample was made of blood. These receptors all stem from a man aged 18 to 29 in good health.

The chain carries TRBV29-1 and TRBJ1-1; 9 bases line up with TRBD1. The CDR3 has 13 residues. Trimming cost V 5 bases and J 6 bases; bases outside gene matches: 7. Germline CDR1 reads SQVTM; CDR2 reads ANQGSEA. The CDR3 DNA is TGCAGCGTTCGTACCGGGACAGGGCCTGAAGCTTTCTTT. Its protein is CSVRTGTGPEAFF.

The chain combines TRBV6-2 or TRBV6-3 with TRBJ2-6; D is undetermined. Germline V CDR1 and CDR2: MNHEY, SVGEGT. The CDR3 is 15 residues long. The germline V and J ends were trimmed by 8 bases and 1 base, with 12 bases remaining between them. CDR3 in DNA: TGTGCCAGCCACCTGTCCAGGTCTGGGGCCAACGTCCTGACTTTC. This encodes CASHLSRSGANVLTF.

V gene TRBV29-1 combines with J gene TRBJ1-3, with no clear D. Germline values: CDR1 SQVTM, CDR2 ANQGSEA. Trimming shortened V by 2 bases and J by 3 bases, and 8 bases separated the two germline ends. This CDR3 has 13 amino acids. CDR3 amino acids: CSVEPRYGNTIYF. The CDR3 nucleotides are TGCAGCGTTGAACCCAGATATGGAAACACCATATATTTT. The full variable domain, in which reference TRBV29-1 and TRBJ1-3 provide the parts outside the CDR3, is SAVISQKPSRDICQRGTSLTIQCQVDSQVTMMFWYRQQPGQSLTLIATANQGSEATYESGFVIDKFPISRPNLTFSTLTVSNMSPEDSSIYLCSVEPRYGNTIYFGEGSWLTVV.

This clonotype was seen more than once but under ten times. The rearrangement links TRBV4-1 to TRBJ1-2; D possibly corresponds to TRBD1 (5 bases). CDR1 and CDR2 (germline): MGHRA, YSYEKL. The CDR3 sequence is 14 residues long. V shed 0 bases and J shed 13 bases, with 18 bases lying between them. CDR3: CASSQDVAGQEITF. Here the CDR3 DNA reads TGCGCCAGCAGCCAAGATGTGGCCGGACAAGAGATCACCTTC.

This clonotype was seen more than once but under ten times. V gene TRBV13 combines with J gene TRBJ2-5, with D possibly matching TRBD2 (5 bases). The germline V and J ends were trimmed by 5 bases and 4 bases, with 11 bases remaining between them. The length of the CDR3 is 13 residues. Germline CDR1 PRHDT, CDR2 FYEKMQ (reference sequence). The CDR3 here is CASSKSGIETQYF. The CDR3 nucleotides are TGTGCCAGCAGCAAGTCCGGGATAGAGACCCAGTACTTC. Supplemented by reference TRBV13 and TRBJ2-5, the full variable domain reads AAGVIQSPRHLIKEKRETATLKCYPIPRHDTVYWYQQGPGQDPQFLISFYEKMQSDKGSIPDRFSAQQFSDYHSELNMSSLELGDSALYFCASSKSGIETQYFGPGTRLLVL.

The genes are TRBV5-4 and TRBJ1-1; D unclear. CDR3 length: 13 residues. V was pared by 4 bases and J by 0 bases, with 7 bases between. Germline V CDR1 and CDR2: SGHNT, YYREEE (reference sequence). The CDR3 DNA follows: TGTGCCAGCAGCGATCAATTGAACACTGAAGCTTTCTTT. Its translation is CASSDQLNTEAFF. The full variable domain, in which reference TRBV5-4 and TRBJ1-1 provide the parts outside the CDR3, is ETGVTQSPTHLIKTRGQQVTLRCSSQSGHNTVSWYQQALGQGPQFIFQYYREEENGRGNFPPRFSGLQFPNYSSELNVNALELDDSALYLCASSDQLNTEAFFGQGTRLTVV.

The genes are TRBV28 and TRBJ2-7, with 7 bases that match TRBD1. CDR3 length equals 16 residues. Germline assignment: CDR1 MDHEN and CDR2 SYDVKM. J was trimmed by 2 bases and V by 3 bases; bases with no gene match: 10. The CDR3 loop is CASSLTRQGRAYEQYF. In nucleotides, the CDR3 is TGTGCCAGCAGTTTGACCAGACAGGGTAGGGCCTACGAGCAGTACTTC.

This chain uses TRBV30 with TRBJ2-7; no reliable D call. The DNA end is a closer match to TRBJ2-4, so the J assignment may be wrong. Looked up from germline, CDR1 is GTSNPN and CDR2 is SVGIG (reference sequence). The CDR3 runs 12 residues. CDR3 bases: TGTGCCTGGAGTGGAGGCGAAAACATTCAGTACTTC. As protein: CAWSGGENIQYF.

This clonotype was counted many times. In nucleotides, the CDR3 is TGCGCCAGCAGCCAGTTGGGGAGCTCCTACGAGCAGTACTTC. Its translation: CASSQLGSSYEQYF. The V and J genes are TRBV4-1 and TRBJ2-7, with a tentative D call TRBD2 (5 bases). V was shortened by 3 bases and J by 0 bases, with 9 bases between the two germline ends. Germline V gives CDR1 MGHRA, CDR2 YSYEKL. This CDR3 is 14 amino acids long.

The chain couples TRBV4-1 to TRBJ2-1; a weak D match, TRBD2 (6 bases). V was cut by 3 bases and J by 7 bases, with 10 bases left in between. Looked up from germline, CDR1 is MGHRA and CDR2 is YSYEKL. This CDR3 has 13 amino acids. CDR3 loop: CASSQGRGNEQFF. The CDR3 region has the DNA TGCGCCAGCAGCCAGGGCCGGGGGAATGAGCAGTTCTTC.

This clonotype was found a few times. The V call is TRBV7-2, the J call TRBJ1-2; tentative D call: TRBD1 (6 bases). CDR3 length: 16 residues. V shed 1 base and J shed 5 bases, with 17 bases lying between them. Germline CDR1 is SGHTA and CDR2 is FQGNSA. CDR3 sequence (DNA): TGTGCCAGCAGCTTAGAGTTGACGGGTCAGGGGTATGGCTACACCTTC. It translates to CASSLELTGQGYGYTF. The complete variable domain, with remaining parts taken from reference TRBV7-2 and TRBJ1-2, reads GAGVSQSPSNKVTEKGKDVELRCDPISGHTALYWYRQSLGQGLEFLIYFQGNSAPDKSGLPSDRFSAERTGGSVSTLTIQRTQQEDSAVYLCASSLELTGQGYGYTFGSGTRLTVV.

The chain has TRBV5-6 and TRBJ1-2, with TRBD1 matching 8 bases. The CDR3 spans 13 residues. Germline CDR1 SGHDT, CDR2 YYEEEE. The trim removed 1 base at V and 5 bases at J, leaving 1 base unmatched. The CDR3 sequence is CASSLYRGYGYTF. The CDR3 coding sequence is TGTGCCAGCAGCTTGTACAGGGGGTATGGCTACACCTTC.

The chain has TRBV29-1 and TRBJ2-7; 9 bases align to TRBD1. The CDR3 loop spans 13 amino acids. V lost 7 bases, J lost 6 bases, and 10 bases stayed unmatched. CDR1 and CDR2 (germline): SQVTM, ANQGSEA. CDR3 amino acids: CSARQGGLGEQYF. CDR3 in DNA: TGCAGCGCTAGACAGGGGGGACTGGGCGAGCAGTACTTC.

The sample holds a few counts of this clonotype. The genes are TRBV20-1 and TRBJ2-5; maybe TRBD2 (6 bases). The end of the DNA aligns better with TRBJ2-7, so the J call may be wrong. This CDR3 spans 16 amino acids. Germline CDR1 DFQATT, CDR2 SNEGSKA (reference sequence). This CDR3 reads CSARDKFGGSGYEQYF. DNA for the CDR3: TGCAGTGCTAGAGATAAATTTGGAGGGTCTGGGTACGAGCAGTACTTC.

This clonotype has more than one count but fewer than ten. V and J are TRBV6-5 and TRBJ1-1; a weak D match, TRBD1 (6 bases). The V and J ends lost 2 bases and 0 bases respectively, with 7 bases between them. CDR3 length equals 14 residues. Germline CDR1 is MNHEY and CDR2 is SVGAGI. CDR3 protein: CASSYRTVNTEAFF. CDR3 in DNA: TGTGCCAGCAGTTACAGGACAGTGAACACTGAAGCTTTCTTT.

The J gene is TRBJ2-1, the V gene TRBV30; D not certain. The J call may be mistaken, given a closer DNA end match to TRBJ2-7. Germline lookup yields CDR1 GTSNPN and CDR2 SVGIG (reference sequence). The CDR3 has 15 residues. CDR3 nucleotides: TGTGCCTGGAGTGTCTGGGCGTTATCCTACAATGAGCAGTACTTC. Its translation: CAWSVWALSYNEQYF.

This clonotype was counted only a few times. V is TRBV29-1 and J is TRBJ2-1; 12 positions match TRBD2. CDR3 size: 15 residues. CDR1 and CDR2 from the germline V gene are SQVTM and ANQGSEA. The J segment lost 2 bases and the V segment lost 6 bases, leaving 5 bases of the junction unmatched. Written as DNA, the CDR3 is TGCAGCGTCTCTAGCGGGGGGGACCCCTACAATGAGCAGTTCTTC. Translated: CSVSSGGDPYNEQFF.

This clonotype was seen many times. The rearrangement joins TRBV5-6 to TRBJ2-5; D is uncertain. The CDR3 is made up of 13 amino acids. V was trimmed by 0 bases and J by 9 bases, leaving 12 bases between them. The germline V gene encodes CDR1 SGHDT and CDR2 YYEEEE. In DNA form, the CDR3 reads TGTGCCAGCAGCTTGGAGATTGGGAAGCCCCAGTACTTC. This translates into CASSLEIGKPQYF.

The chain combines TRBV27 with TRBJ1-2, with D unclear. The CDR3 sequence is 14 residues long. Trimming took 4 bases from V and 2 from J, leaving 11 bases between them. From germline, CDR1 is MNHEY and CDR2 SMNVEV (reference sequence). CDR3 DNA sequence: TGTGCCAGCAGTTCACCCAGTGTCAACTATGGCTACACCTTC. Its protein is CASSSPSVNYGYTF.

The genes are TRBV15 and TRBJ2-1; no firm D call. The CDR3 sequence is 14 residues long. CDR1 LNHNV and CDR2 YYDKDF come from the germline V gene (reference sequence). Between the trimmed V and J ends, which lost 0 bases and 8 bases, there was a span of 11 bases. This chain's CDR3 is CATSREKGLDEQFF. DNA of the CDR3: TGTGCCACCAGCAGAGAGAAGGGCTTGGATGAGCAGTTCTTC.

Worth noting for this clonotype: One junction end does not reproduce the germline sequence, and a read error may be involved. The chain combines TRBV9 with TRBJ1-1; D may be TRBD1 (6 bases). The CDR3 consists of 13 residues. In germline, CDR1 is SGDLS, CDR2 YYNGEE. CDR3 coding DNA: TGTGCCAGCAGCGGAGGGGGAAACACTGTAGCTTTCTTT. Protein sequence: CASSGGGNTVAFF.

This clonotype has just one count. V usage is TRBV7-9 and J usage is TRBJ1-2; a weak D match, TRBD1 (5 bases). In germline, CDR1 is SEHNR, CDR2 FQNEAQ (reference sequence). The V gene lost 4 bases and the J gene lost 13 bases, with 13 bases spanning the gap. This CDR3 comprises 11 residues. As DNA, the CDR3 is TGTGCCAGCAGCTCCGAAAGGGGTTTCACCTTC. It codes for CASSSERGFTF.

This clonotype was seen only a few times. The rearrangement joins TRBV29-1 to TRBJ2-5; 8 positions match TRBD2. Germline V gives CDR1 SQVTM, CDR2 ANQGSEA. The trim removed 5 bases at V and 0 bases at J, leaving 8 bases unmatched. This CDR3 region has 15 residues. CDR3 region: CSVSLAGDYQETQYF. The DNA of the CDR3 is TGCAGCGTTAGTCTAGCGGGCGATTACCAAGAGACCCAGTACTTC. The variable domain in full, with the rest retrieved from reference TRBV29-1 and TRBJ2-5, is SAVISQKPSRDICQRGTSLTIQCQVDSQVTMMFWYRQQPGQSLTLIATANQGSEATYESGFVIDKFPISRPNLTFSTLTVSNMSPEDSSIYLCSVSLAGDYQETQYFGPGTRLLVL.

The genes are TRBV7-9 and TRBJ1-4; D ambiguous. This CDR3 has 13 amino acids. Germline loops: CDR1 SEHNR, CDR2 FQNEAQ (reference sequence). The ends were cut back, 5 bases at V and 6 bases at J, with 10 bases in the middle. This CDR3 reads CASSTFPDEKLFF. The DNA for the CDR3 is TGTGCCAGCAGCACATTCCCGGATGAAAAACTGTTTTTT.

CDR3 DNA sequence: TGTGCCAGCTCAGACCAAAGTTACGAGCAGTACTTC. Residues: CASSDQSYEQYF. V usage is TRBV27 and J usage is TRBJ2-5; D is unresolved. The J call is doubtful: the DNA matches TRBJ2-7 better. This CDR3 spans 12 amino acids. CDR1 and CDR2 from the germline V gene are MNHEY and SMNVEV (reference sequence).

This clonotype was observed a single time. This chain links TRBV19 with TRBJ1-5, with 12 bases that match TRBD1. V gave up 4 bases and J gave up 7 bases; unmatched junction bases: 8. This CDR3 has 16 amino acids. Germline CDR1 LNHDA, CDR2 SQIVND (reference sequence). CDR3 protein: CASSTTGTGGFQPQHF. CDR3 DNA sequence: TGTGCCAGTAGTACAACCGGGACAGGGGGCTTCCAGCCCCAGCATTTT.

V usage is TRBV2 and J usage is TRBJ2-7, with D possibly matching TRBD2 (6 bases). The CDR3 extends over 15 amino acids. V lost 6 bases and J 3 bases, leaving 18 bases between the germline ends. Germline V gives CDR1 SNHLY, CDR2 FYNNEI. In DNA form, the CDR3 reads TGTGCCAGCAGGGAGGGTAGCGCCTCCTACTACGAGCAGTACTTC. It codes for CASREGSASYYEQYF. Using reference TRBV2 and TRBJ2-7 for the parts outside the CDR3, the full variable domain is EPEVTQTPSHQVTQMGQEVILRCVPISNHLYFYWYRQILGQKVEFLVSFYNNEISEKSEIFDDQFSVERPDGSNFTLKIRSTKLEDSAMYFCASREGSASYYEQYFGPGTRLTVT.

CDR3: CSARIRVTGWKNQPQHF. The CDR3 region has the DNA TGCAGTGCTAGAATCCGGGTGACTGGATGGAAAAATCAGCCCCAGCATTTT. V gene TRBV20-1 combines with J gene TRBJ1-5; no clear D. From germline, CDR1 is DFQATT and CDR2 SNEGSKA (reference sequence). V was pared by 2 bases and J by 4 bases, with 21 bases between. The CDR3 is 17 residues long.

In this sample, this clonotype turned up many times. This chain links TRBV4-1 with TRBJ2-3, with D unclear. CDR1 and CDR2 from the germline V gene are MGHRA and YSYEKL. The V gene lost 1 base and the J gene lost 6 bases, with 5 bases spanning the gap. CDR3 length: 12 residues. The CDR3 loop reads CASSQALDTQYF. As DNA, the CDR3 is TGCGCCAGCAGCCAAGCTCTGGATACGCAGTATTTT.

This chain joins TRBV6-5 and TRBJ1-1, with a weak D call TRBD1 (6 bases). The germline V gene encodes CDR1 MNHEY and CDR2 SVGAGI. This CDR3 comprises 15 residues. The V and J ends lost 7 bases and 6 bases respectively, with 21 bases between them. For the CDR3, the DNA is TGTGCCAGCACCCCGGGAGGGGGGTTGAGCGCTGAAGCTTTCTTT. This encodes CASTPGGGLSAEAFF.

The chain combines TRBV7-9 with TRBJ2-7; 9 bases line up with TRBD1. The length of the CDR3 is 12 residues. Unmatched junction bases numbered 2, after V lost 4 bases and J lost 7 bases. CDR1 and CDR2 (germline): SEHNR, FQNEAQ (reference sequence). CDR3 residues: CASSWTGEEQYF. CDR3 in DNA: TGTGCCAGCAGCTGGACAGGGGAGGAGCAGTACTTC.

This clonotype was seen only a few times. The chain joins TRBV28 to TRBJ1-1, with 8 bases lining up with TRBD1. V shed 4 bases, J shed 3 bases, and the junction held 7 bases outside the gene matches. Germline V gives CDR1 MDHEN, CDR2 SYDVKM. The CDR3 extends over 15 amino acids. The CDR3 coding sequence is TGTGCCAGCAGTTCGACAGGGGTTTCGTACACTGAAGCTTTCTTT. It specifies CASSSTGVSYTEAFF.